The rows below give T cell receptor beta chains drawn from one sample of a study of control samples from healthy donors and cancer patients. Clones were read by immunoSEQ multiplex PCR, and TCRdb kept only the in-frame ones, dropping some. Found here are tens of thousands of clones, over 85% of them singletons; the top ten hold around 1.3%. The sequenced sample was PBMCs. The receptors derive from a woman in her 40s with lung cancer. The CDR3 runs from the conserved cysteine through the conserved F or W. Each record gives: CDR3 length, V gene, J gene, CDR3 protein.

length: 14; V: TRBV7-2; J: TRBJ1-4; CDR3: CASSLQGWGEKLFF
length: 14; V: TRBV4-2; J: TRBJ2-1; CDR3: CASSLHREYNEQFF
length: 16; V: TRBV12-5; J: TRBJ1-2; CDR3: CASGLVPRSRAGGYTF
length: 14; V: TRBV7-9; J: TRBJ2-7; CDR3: CASSSDRGFFEQYF
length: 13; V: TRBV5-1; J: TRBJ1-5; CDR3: CASSLEADQPQHF
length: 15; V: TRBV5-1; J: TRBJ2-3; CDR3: CASSPWTGSTDTQYF
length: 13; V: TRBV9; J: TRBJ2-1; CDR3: CASSARRRDEQFF
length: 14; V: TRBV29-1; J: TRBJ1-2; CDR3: CSVDTGLANYGYTF
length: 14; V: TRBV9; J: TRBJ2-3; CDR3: CASTTSGGTDTQYF
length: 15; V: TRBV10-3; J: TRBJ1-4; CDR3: CAISDPGGEYEKLFF
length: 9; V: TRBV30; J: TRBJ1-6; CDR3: CAAGAPLHF
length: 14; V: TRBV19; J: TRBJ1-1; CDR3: CASSLVVLATEAFF
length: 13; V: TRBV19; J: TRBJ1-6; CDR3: CASMAKRRSPLHF
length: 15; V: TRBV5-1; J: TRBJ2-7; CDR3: CASSLLAGGPYEQYF
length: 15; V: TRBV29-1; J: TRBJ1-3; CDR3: CSVNRGSSSGNTIYF
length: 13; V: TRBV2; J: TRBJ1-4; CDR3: CASSGGAREKLFF
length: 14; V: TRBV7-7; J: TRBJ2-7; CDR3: CASSADRANGEQYF
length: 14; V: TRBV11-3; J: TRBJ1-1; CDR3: CASSPAQGYTEAFF
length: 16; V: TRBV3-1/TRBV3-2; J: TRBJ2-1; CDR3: CASSHHTGGKVNEQFF
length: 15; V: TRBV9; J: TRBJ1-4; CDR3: CASSQGGAKDEKLFF
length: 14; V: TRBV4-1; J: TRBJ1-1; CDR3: CASSQEQGSGEAFF
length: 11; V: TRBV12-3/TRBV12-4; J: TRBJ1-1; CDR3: CASSFATEAFF
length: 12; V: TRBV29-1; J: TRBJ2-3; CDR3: CSVRTAADTQYF
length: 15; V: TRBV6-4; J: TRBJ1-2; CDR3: CASSANPGANYGYTF
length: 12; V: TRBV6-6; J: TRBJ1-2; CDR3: CASSSLGSGYTF
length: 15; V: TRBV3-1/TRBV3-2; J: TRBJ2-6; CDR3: CASSREAYGANVLTF
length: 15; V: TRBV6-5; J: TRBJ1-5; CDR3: CASRRYVRSNQPQHF
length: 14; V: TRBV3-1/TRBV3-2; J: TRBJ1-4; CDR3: CASSPTGFTEKLFF
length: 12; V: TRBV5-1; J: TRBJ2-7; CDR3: CASSPALGTPTF
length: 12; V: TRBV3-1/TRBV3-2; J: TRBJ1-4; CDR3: CASSPGSEKLFF
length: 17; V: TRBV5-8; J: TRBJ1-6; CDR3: CASSLGPFRQGDSPLHF
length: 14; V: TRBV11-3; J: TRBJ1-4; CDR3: CASSLRQGNEKLFF
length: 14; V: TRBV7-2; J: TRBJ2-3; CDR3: CASSKRGRTDTQYF